These 9 T cell receptor beta chains came from one sample sequenced in a study of blood T cell repertoires in COVID-19. The method was immunoSEQ multiplex PCR; TCRdb's version includes in-frame clones alone and lacks a portion of them. The sample shows around 46,000 clones, around 87% of them seen only once. The source material was peripheral blood. Receptor source: a human donor in a cohort sampled during active COVID-19.

For the CDR3, the DNA is TGTGCCAGTAGTCCTCCGGGACAGGGCAATCAGCCCCAGCATTTT. Encoded protein: CASSPPGQGNQPQHF. The chain is built from TRBV19 and TRBJ1-5; 8 bases agree with TRBD1. V was pared by 5 bases and J by 2 bases, with 5 bases of the junction left unmatched. The CDR3 sequence is 15 residues long. CDR1 LNHDA and CDR2 SQIVND come from the germline V gene (reference sequence).

This sequence joins TRBV9 and TRBJ2-3, with a possible D match to TRBD1 (6 bases). This CDR3 is 17 amino acids long. CDR1 is SGDLS, CDR2 YYNGEE, per germline. V shed 3 bases and J shed 1 base, with 18 bases lying between them. The CDR3 protein is CASSGPGRGGGTDTQYF. The CDR3 bases are TGTGCCAGCAGCGGACCTGGGAGAGGGGGAGGCACAGATACGCAGTATTTT.

The V gene is TRBV30, the J gene TRBJ2-7; D may be TRBD2 (6 bases). V was cut by 2 bases and J by 6 bases, with 17 bases left in between. This CDR3 spans 14 amino acids. Germline CDR1 and CDR2: GTSNPN and SVGIG (reference sequence). The CDR3 DNA reads TGTGCCTGGAGTCCGGGACTGCCTTTGGGCGAGCAGTACTTC. It yields the protein CAWSPGLPLGEQYF.

The chain employs TRBV7-6 and TRBJ2-1; TRBD2 matches 11 bases. Looked up from germline, CDR1 is SGHVS and CDR2 is FNYEAQ. V lost 5 bases and J lost 7; bases outside the gene matches: 13. This CDR3 spans 17 amino acids. The CDR3 loop reads CASSPLAGGTYVNEQFF. The CDR3 DNA reads TGTGCCAGCAGCCCCTTAGCGGGGGGGACGTACGTAAATGAGCAGTTCTTC.

The rearrangement links TRBV28 to TRBJ1-3; D remains unclear. In germline, CDR1 is MDHEN, CDR2 SYDVKM. The CDR3 is made up of 11 amino acids. Between the trimmed V and J ends, which lost 7 bases and 7 bases, there was a span of 8 bases. This CDR3 reads CASKSVNTIYF. CDR3 nucleotides: TGTGCCAGCAAGTCGGTGAACACCATATATTTT.

The rearrangement links TRBV5-1 to TRBJ1-1, with a possible D match to TRBD1 (5 bases). V was cut by 5 bases and J by 1 base, with 9 bases left in between. The CDR3 consists of 13 residues. The V gene's germline CDR1 is SGHRS and CDR2 YFSETQ. The CDR3 bases are TGCGCCAGCAGTTCCGGACAGAACACTGAAGCTTTCTTT. Its translation is CASSSGQNTEAFF.

A single count supports this clone. The chain recombines TRBV29-1 with TRBJ1-2, with D perhaps TRBD1 (6 bases). Looked up from germline, CDR1 is SQVTM and CDR2 is ANQGSEA. This CDR3 is built from 13 residues. Deletions cut 6 bases from V and 4 bases from J, with 15 bases between. The CDR3 region is CSVQTQGTYGYTF. For the CDR3, the DNA is TGCAGCGTGCAAACCCAGGGGACCTATGGCTACACCTTC.

This chain links TRBV7-9 with TRBJ1-3; the match to TRBD1 covers 10 bases. This CDR3 is 17 amino acids long. Looked up from germline, CDR1 is SEHNR and CDR2 is FQNEAQ (reference sequence). V shed 2 bases, J shed 4 bases, and the junction held 8 bases outside the gene matches. The CDR3 DNA reads as TGTGCCAGCAGCTTAAGCGGGACAGGGGCTGCAGGAAACACCATATATTTT. It translates to CASSLSGTGAAGNTIYF.

The chain joins TRBV11-2 to TRBJ2-1; TRBD2 agrees at 8 bases. Looked up from germline, CDR1 is SGHAT and CDR2 is FQNNGV. The CDR3 sequence is 17 residues long. The junction had 16 bases not matched to a gene; V was cut back by 5 bases and J by 7 bases. CDR3 bases: TGTGCCAGCAGCCGGAACCCCTCCGGGGGGGATTGGAATGAGCAGTTCTTC. Residues: CASSRNPSGGDWNEQFF.